This T cell receptor beta chain was sequenced in a study of T cells in Graves' hyperthyroidism and ophthalmopathy. After removal of 4 bases from V and 2 bases from J, the junction contained 10 bases not matched to a gene. Germline CDR1 is SGHDN and CDR2 is FVKESK. CDR3 length: 16 residues. Hyperthyroidism patients were newly diagnosed, had disease duration under 2 months, and were aged 18 to 65 years. Regions amplified from RNA transcripts were the TCR beta CDR3 regions. HTBI primers were used for first-round RT-PCR of the TCR CDR3. TCRdb independently ran MiXCR on the multiplex PCR reads; one entry per CDR3 protein. The data show roughly 420,000 distinct CDR3 sequences, 15% to 19% seen once.

Specimen: blood. The chain has TRBV14 and TRBJ1-2; 7 bases map to TRBD1. The TCR sequence derives from a woman aged 18 to 35 with Graves' hyperthyroidism. The chain's CDR3 is CASSRAGTAVNYGYTF. The DNA of the CDR3 is TGTGCCAGCAGCCGGGCCGGGACAGCAGTAAACTATGGCTACACCTTC.